The TCR beta chain described here comes from a study of regulatory T cells in long-lasting Graves disease. This sample's time point: newly diagnosed GD, antithyroid drugs for less than 3 months. Extracted PBMC RNA gave rise to the TCR library. This CDR3 has 15 residues. J gave up 0 bases and V 1 base, and 1 base lay outside the gene matches. The germline CDR1 and CDR2 sequences are SGHDN and FVKESK. TCR beta libraries were built with iRepertoire HTBI primers and Arm-PCR of CDR3 regions. TCRdb ran MiXCR on the multiplex PCR reads and lists one entry per CDR3 protein. The data contain about 610,000 distinct CDR3 sequences, more than 15% of them seen just once; the ten biggest clones take up 12%. The same specimen was also included in a second study, on T cells in Graves' hyperthyroidism and ophthalmopathy.

This clonotype originated in a man in his late teens or twenties with Graves disease. This sequence joins TRBV14 and TRBJ2-7, with 9 bases fitting TRBD1. This specimen consisted of peripheral blood mononuclear cells (PBMCs), obtained at new diagnosis, from a patient treated with antithyroid drugs. CDR3 DNA sequence: TGTGCCAGCAGCCAAGGGACAGGGGACTCCTACGAGCAGTACTTC. Residues: CASSQGTGDSYEQYF.